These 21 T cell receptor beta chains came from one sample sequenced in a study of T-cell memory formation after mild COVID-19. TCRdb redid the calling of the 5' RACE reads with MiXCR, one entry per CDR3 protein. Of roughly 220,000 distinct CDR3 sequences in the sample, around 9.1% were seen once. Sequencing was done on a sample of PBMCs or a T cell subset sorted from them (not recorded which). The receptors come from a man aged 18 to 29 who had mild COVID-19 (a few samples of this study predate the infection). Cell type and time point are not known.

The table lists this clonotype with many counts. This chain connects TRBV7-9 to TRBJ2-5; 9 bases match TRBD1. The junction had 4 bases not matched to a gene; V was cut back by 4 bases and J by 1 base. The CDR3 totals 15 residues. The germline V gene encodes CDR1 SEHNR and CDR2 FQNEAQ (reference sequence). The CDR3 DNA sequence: TGTGCCAGCAGCTCGGGGACAGGGTCCCAAGAGACCCAGTACTTC. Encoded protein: CASSSGTGSQETQYF.

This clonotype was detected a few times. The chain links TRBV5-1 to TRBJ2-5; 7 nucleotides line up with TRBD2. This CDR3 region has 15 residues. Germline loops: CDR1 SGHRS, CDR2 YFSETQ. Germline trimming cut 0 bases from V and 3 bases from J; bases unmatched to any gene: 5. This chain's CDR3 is CASSLAGGLEETQYF. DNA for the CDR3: TGCGCCAGCAGCTTGGCGGGAGGTCTAGAAGAGACCCAGTACTTC. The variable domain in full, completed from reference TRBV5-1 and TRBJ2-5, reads KAGVTQTPRYLIKTRGQQVTLSCSPISGHRSVSWYQQTPGQGLQFLFEYFSETQRNKGNFPGRFSGRQFSNSRSEMNVSTLELGDSALYLCASSLAGGLEETQYFGPGTRLLVL.

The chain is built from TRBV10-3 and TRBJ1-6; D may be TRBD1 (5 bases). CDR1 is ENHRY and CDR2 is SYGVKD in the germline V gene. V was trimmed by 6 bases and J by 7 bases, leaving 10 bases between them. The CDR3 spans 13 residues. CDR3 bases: TGTGCCATCAGCGCCCGGGGGAATTCACCCCTCCACTTT. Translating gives CAISARGNSPLHF.

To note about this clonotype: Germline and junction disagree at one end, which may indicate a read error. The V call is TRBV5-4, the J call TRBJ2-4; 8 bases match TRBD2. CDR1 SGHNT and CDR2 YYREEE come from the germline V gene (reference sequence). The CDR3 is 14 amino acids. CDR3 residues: CASSKGLAENIQYF. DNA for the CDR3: TGTGCCAGCAGCAAAGGACTAGCCGAAAACATTCAGTACTTC.

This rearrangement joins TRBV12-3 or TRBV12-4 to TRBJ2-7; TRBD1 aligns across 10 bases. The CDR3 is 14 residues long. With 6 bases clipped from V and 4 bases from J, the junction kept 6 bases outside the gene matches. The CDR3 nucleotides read TGTGCCAGCAGCAAGGACAGGGGGATATACGAGCAGTACTTC. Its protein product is CASSKDRGIYEQYF.

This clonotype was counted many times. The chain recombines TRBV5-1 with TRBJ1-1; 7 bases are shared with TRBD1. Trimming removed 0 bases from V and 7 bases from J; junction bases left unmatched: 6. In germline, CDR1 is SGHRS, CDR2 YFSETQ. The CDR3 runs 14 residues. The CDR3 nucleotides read TGCGCCAGCAGCTTGGCAGGGGGTGAAAATGAAGCTTTCTTT. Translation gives CASSLAGGENEAFF.

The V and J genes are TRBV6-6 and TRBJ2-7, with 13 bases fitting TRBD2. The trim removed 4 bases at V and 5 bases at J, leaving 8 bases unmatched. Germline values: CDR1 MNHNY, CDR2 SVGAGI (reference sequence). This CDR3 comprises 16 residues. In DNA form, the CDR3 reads TGTGCCAGCAGTTCCGACCAACTAGCGGGGGGGCACGAGCAGTACTTC. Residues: CASSSDQLAGGHEQYF.

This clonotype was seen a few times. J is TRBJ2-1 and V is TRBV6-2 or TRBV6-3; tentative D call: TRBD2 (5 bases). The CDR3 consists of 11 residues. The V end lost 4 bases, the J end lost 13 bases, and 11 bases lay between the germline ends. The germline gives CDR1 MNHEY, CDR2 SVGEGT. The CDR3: CASSWASTQFF. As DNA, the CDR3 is TGTGCCAGCAGTTGGGCTAGCACCCAGTTCTTC.

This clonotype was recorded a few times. This chain's CDR3 is CASSPQTGESTEAFF. In DNA, the CDR3 is TGTGCCAGCAGTCCTCAGACAGGGGAGAGCACTGAAGCTTTCTTT. V and J are TRBV12-3 or TRBV12-4 and TRBJ1-1; 8 bases map to TRBD1. The V and J ends lost 5 bases and 4 bases, in that order; junction bases with no gene match: 9. The CDR3 runs to 15 residues.

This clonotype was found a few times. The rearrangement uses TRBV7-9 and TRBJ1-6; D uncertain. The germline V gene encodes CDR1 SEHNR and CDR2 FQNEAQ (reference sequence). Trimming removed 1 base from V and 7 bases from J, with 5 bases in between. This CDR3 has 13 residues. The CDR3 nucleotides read TGTGCCAGCAGCTTAGAGAGAAATTCACCCCTCCACTTT. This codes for CASSLERNSPLHF.

CDR3 coding DNA: TGCGCCAGCAGCTTGGGACTAGCGGGGGCGGAAAGAGAGACCCAGTACTTC. It codes for CASSLGLAGAERETQYF. The chain links TRBV5-1 to TRBJ2-5; 12 positions agree with TRBD2. CDR1 and CDR2 (germline): SGHRS, YFSETQ. V dropped 0 bases and J dropped 4; count of bases not matched to a gene: 7. CDR3 size: 17 residues. Based on the CDR3 plus reference TRBV5-1 and TRBJ2-5, the full variable domain is KAGVTQTPRYLIKTRGQQVTLSCSPISGHRSVSWYQQTPGQGLQFLFEYFSETQRNKGNFPGRFSGRQFSNSRSEMNVSTLELGDSALYLCASSLGLAGAERETQYFGPGTRLLVL.

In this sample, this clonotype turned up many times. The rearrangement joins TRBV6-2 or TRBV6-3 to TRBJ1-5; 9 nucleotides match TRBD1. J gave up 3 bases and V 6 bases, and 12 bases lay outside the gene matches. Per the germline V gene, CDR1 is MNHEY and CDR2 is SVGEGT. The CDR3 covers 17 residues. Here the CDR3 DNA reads TGTGCCAGCAGCTGGAAACTACAGGGGGCGGACAATCAGCCCCAGCATTTT. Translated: CASSWKLQGADNQPQHF.

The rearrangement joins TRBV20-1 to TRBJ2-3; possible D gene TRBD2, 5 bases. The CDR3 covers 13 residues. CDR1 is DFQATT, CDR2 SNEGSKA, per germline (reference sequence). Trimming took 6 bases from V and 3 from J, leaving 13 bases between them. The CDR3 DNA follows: TGCAGTGCAAGGGAGTTCGTAACAGATACGCAGTATTTT. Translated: CSAREFVTDTQYF.

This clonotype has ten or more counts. The CDR3 DNA reads TGCGCCAGCAGCTTGGTACGGCGGGGGAGGTCAGATACGCAGTATTTT. Translation gives CASSLVRRGRSDTQYF. The chain has TRBV5-1 and TRBJ2-3; TRBD2 aligns across 7 bases. The V segment lost 0 bases and the J segment 4 bases; nucleotides outside the gene matches: 8. Germline V gives CDR1 SGHRS, CDR2 YFSETQ. The CDR3 extends over 16 amino acids.

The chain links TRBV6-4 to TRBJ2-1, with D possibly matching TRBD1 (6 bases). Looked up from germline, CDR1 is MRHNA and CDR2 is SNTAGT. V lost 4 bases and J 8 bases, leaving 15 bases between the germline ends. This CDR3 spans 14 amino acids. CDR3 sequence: CASSAQTGRDEQFF. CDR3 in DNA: TGTGCCAGCAGTGCGCAGACAGGTCGCGATGAGCAGTTCTTC.

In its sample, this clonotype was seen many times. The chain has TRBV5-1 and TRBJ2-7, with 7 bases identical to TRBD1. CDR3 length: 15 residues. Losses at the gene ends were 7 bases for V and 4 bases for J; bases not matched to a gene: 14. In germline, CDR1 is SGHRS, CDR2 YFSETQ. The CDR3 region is CASAAQAGGLYEQYF. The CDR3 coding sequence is TGCGCCAGCGCCGCTCAGGCAGGGGGTTTGTACGAGCAGTACTTC.

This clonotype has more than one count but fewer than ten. CDR3 coding DNA: TGTGCCAGCAGCCAATACAGGGGGTTGCGGAATAAGCAGTTCTTC. Protein product: CASSQYRGLRNKQFF. The V and J genes are TRBV7-8 and TRBJ2-1, with TRBD1 matching over 8 bases. This CDR3 is 15 amino acids long. Germline CDR1 and CDR2: SGHVS and FQNEAQ. V lost 5 bases, J lost 11 bases, and 14 bases stayed unmatched.

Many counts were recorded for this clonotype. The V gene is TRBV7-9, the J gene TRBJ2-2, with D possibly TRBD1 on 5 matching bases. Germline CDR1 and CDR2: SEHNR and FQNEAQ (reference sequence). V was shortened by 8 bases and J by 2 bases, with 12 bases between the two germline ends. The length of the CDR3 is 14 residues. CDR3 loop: CASFPDSNTGELFF. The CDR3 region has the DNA TGTGCCAGCTTCCCAGACAGTAACACCGGGGAGCTGTTTTTT.

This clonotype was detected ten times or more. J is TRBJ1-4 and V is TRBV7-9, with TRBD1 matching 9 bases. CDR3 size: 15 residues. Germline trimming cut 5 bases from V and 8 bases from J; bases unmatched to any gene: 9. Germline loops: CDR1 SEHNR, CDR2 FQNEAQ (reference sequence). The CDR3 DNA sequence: TGTGCCAGCAGCGGTACCGGGACAGGGTACGAAAAACTGTTTTTT. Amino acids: CASSGTGTGYEKLFF.

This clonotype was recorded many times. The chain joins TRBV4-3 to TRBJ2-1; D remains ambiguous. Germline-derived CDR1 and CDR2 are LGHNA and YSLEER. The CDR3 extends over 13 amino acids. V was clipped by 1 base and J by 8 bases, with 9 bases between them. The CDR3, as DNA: TGCGCCAGCAGCCAAGCCGCAGCCGATGAGCAGTTCTTC. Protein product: CASSQAAADEQFF.

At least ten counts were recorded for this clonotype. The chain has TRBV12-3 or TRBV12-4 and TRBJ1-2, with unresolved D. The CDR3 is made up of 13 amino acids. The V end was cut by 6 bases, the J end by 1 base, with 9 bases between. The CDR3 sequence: CASSRGYNYGYTF. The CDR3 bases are TGTGCCAGCAGCAGAGGGTATAACTATGGCTACACCTTC.